The 27 T cell receptor beta chains below come from one sample, sequenced in a study of cytomegalovirus exposure and HLA in healthy donors. Researchers ran the PCR with 60 Vbeta and 13 Jbeta primers. TCRdb keeps only in-frame clones here, not all; method: immunoSEQ multiplex PCR. The sample has 70,000 to 85,000 clones, approximately 62% seen once. Material for sequencing was PBMCs. These receptors were obtained from a male donor in good health and CMV-seropositive.

The table lists this clone with a count of one. This chain links TRBV19 with TRBJ2-2; 7 nucleotides align to TRBD2. Losses at the gene ends were 10 bases for V and 4 bases for J; bases not matched to a gene: 9. The germline CDR1 and CDR2 sequences are LNHDA and SQIVND (reference sequence). The CDR3 has 14 residues. The CDR3 region is CATQGGRATGELFF. In DNA, the CDR3 is TGTGCCACCCAAGGAGGGAGGGCCACCGGGGAGCTGTTTTTT.

The chain uses TRBV5-1 and TRBJ1-2, with a possible D match to TRBD1 (5 bases). Per the germline V gene, CDR1 is SGHRS and CDR2 is YFSETQ. The CDR3 sequence is 15 residues long. The V gene lost 7 bases and the J gene lost 4 bases, with 20 bases spanning the gap. CDR3 amino acids: CASVGHPSVGYGYTF. The DNA for the CDR3 is TGCGCCAGCGTAGGACATCCCTCCGTGGGCTATGGCTACACCTTC. Based on the CDR3 plus reference TRBV5-1 and TRBJ1-2, the full variable domain is KAGVTQTPRYLIKTRGQQVTLSCSPISGHRSVSWYQQTPGQGLQFLFEYFSETQRNKGNFPGRFSGRQFSNSRSEMNVSTLELGDSALYLCASVGHPSVGYGYTFGSGTRLTVV.

A few counts support this clone. The chain couples TRBV7-9 to TRBJ2-1, with 10 bases identical to TRBD2. From germline, CDR1 is SEHNR and CDR2 FQNEAQ (reference sequence). The CDR3 consists of 15 residues. The J segment lost 8 bases and the V segment lost 1 base, leaving 5 bases of the junction unmatched. The CDR3 protein is CASSLEGTSVDEQFF. The CDR3, as DNA: TGTGCCAGCAGCTTAGAAGGGACTAGCGTCGATGAGCAGTTCTTC.

This clone was recorded a few times. The chain employs TRBV2 and TRBJ2-7; maybe TRBD1 (6 bases). V dropped 3 bases and J dropped 1 base, with 10 bases sitting between them. Germline-derived CDR1 and CDR2 are SNHLY and FYNNEI. This CDR3 is built from 14 residues. The CDR3 nucleotides read TGTGCCAGCAGTGACGACAGGATATCCTACGAGCAGTACTTC. Translation: CASSDDRISYEQYF.

This clone was seen more than once but under ten times. The chain joins TRBV5-6 to TRBJ2-7, with D unclear. With 1 base removed from V and 6 bases from J, the gap between germline ends came to 11 bases. CDR3 size: 13 residues. Germline V lookup: CDR1 SGHDT, CDR2 YYEEEE. DNA for the CDR3: TGTGCCAGCAGCTTGAGTTCCCTCAGCGAGCAGTACTTC. Protein product: CASSLSSLSEQYF.

This clone was seen a single time. The J gene is TRBJ1-5, the V gene TRBV18, with D perhaps TRBD1 (6 bases). The germline gives CDR1 KGHSH, CDR2 LQKENI. V was pared by 3 bases and J by 3 bases, with 15 bases between. CDR3 size: 16 residues. The CDR3 bases are TGTGCCAGCTCACCTCCGGGGGGGCGGGTCAATCAGCCCCAGCATTTT. This gives the protein CASSPPGGRVNQPQHF.

The chain joins TRBV20-1 to TRBJ1-1; D unresolved. The CDR3 spans 11 residues. Germline loops: CDR1 DFQATT, CDR2 SNEGSKA (reference sequence). The germline V and J ends were trimmed by 6 bases and 0 bases, with 5 bases remaining between them. In DNA form, the CDR3 reads TGCAGTGCGAGGATGAACACTGAAGCTTTCTTT. It specifies CSARMNTEAFF.

The V call is TRBV6-1, the J call TRBJ2-7; 13 nucleotides line up with TRBD2. This CDR3 is 18 amino acids long. Germline CDR1 and CDR2: MNHNS and SASEGT. V trimming: 4 bases; J trimming: 4 bases; junction bases outside the gene matches: 13. This chain's CDR3 is CASSGGLAGDPYGYEQYF. Written as DNA, the CDR3 is TGTGCCAGCAGTGGTGGACTAGCGGGAGACCCTTATGGGTACGAGCAGTACTTC.

The chain carries TRBV5-6 and TRBJ2-5; TRBD2 agrees at 7 bases. J was trimmed by 5 bases and V by 0 bases; bases with no gene match: 4. This CDR3 region has 14 residues. Germline assignment: CDR1 SGHDT and CDR2 YYEEEE. The CDR3 here is CASSLGGSGETQYF. Here the CDR3 DNA reads TGTGCCAGCAGCTTGGGAGGTAGCGGGGAGACCCAGTACTTC.

The chain recombines TRBV2 with TRBJ1-6; 8 bases are shared with TRBD1. The V gene's germline CDR1 is SNHLY and CDR2 FYNNEI. V gave up 4 bases and J gave up 10 bases; unmatched junction bases: 15. The CDR3 runs to 17 residues. CDR3: CASSVGTGNPLGSPLHF. CDR3 in DNA: TGTGCCAGCAGTGTAGGGACAGGCAACCCCCTGGGGTCACCCCTCCACTTT.

As for this clone: At the DNA level, this CDR3 is encoded by other sequences in the same sample as well. The chain joins TRBV5-1 to TRBJ2-2; 9 positions match TRBD2. With 4 bases clipped from V and 2 bases from J, the junction kept 3 bases outside the gene matches. The CDR3 contains 15 residues. Germline V gene lookup returns CDR1 SGHRS and CDR2 YFSETQ. The DNA of the CDR3 is TGCGCCAGCAGCCCGGGACTAGCTAACACCGGGGAGCTGTTTTTT. This gives the protein CASSPGLANTGELFF.

V usage is TRBV4-2 and J usage is TRBJ2-5; 8 bases line up with TRBD2. CDR1 and CDR2 (germline): LGHNA, YNFKEQ. This CDR3 is 18 amino acids long. The J segment lost 2 bases and the V segment lost 1 base, leaving 12 bases of the junction unmatched. CDR3 nucleotide sequence: TGTGCCAGCAGCCAAGGGACTAGCCCGGCGGGTAGGCAAGAGACCCAGTACTTC. It yields the protein CASSQGTSPAGRQETQYF.

This clone was counted a single time. This chain links TRBV30 with TRBJ2-2, with D possibly being TRBD2 (6 bases). Trimming removed 4 bases at V and 1 base at J, with 10 bases between. CDR3 length: 14 amino acids. Looked up from germline, CDR1 is GTSNPN and CDR2 is SVGIG (reference sequence). The CDR3 loop reads CAWKRDWNTGELFF. CDR3 DNA sequence: TGTGCCTGGAAAAGGGACTGGAACACCGGGGAGCTGTTTTTT. Drawing the rest from reference TRBV30 and TRBJ2-2, the complete variable domain is SQTIHQWPATLVQPVGSPLSLECTVEGTSNPNLYWYRQAAGRGLQLLFYSVGIGQISSEVPQNLSASRPQDRQFILSSKKLLLSDSGFYLCAWKRDWNTGELFFGEGSRLTVL.

The DNA for the CDR3 is TGTGCCAGCAGCCCCCCCTCGAGCTACGAGCAGTACTTC. Protein: CASSPPSSYEQYF. This chain links TRBV7-8 with TRBJ2-7; D unresolved. Germline CDR1 reads SGHVS; CDR2 reads FQNEAQ. Trimming took 5 bases from V and 3 from J, leaving 11 bases between them. This CDR3 spans 13 amino acids.

The V and J genes are TRBV5-4 and TRBJ2-7, with D perhaps matching TRBD2 (7 bases). Trimming left V 1 base short and J 5 bases short, with 13 bases between. The CDR3 sequence is 14 residues long. Germline CDR1 and CDR2: SGHNT and YYREEE (reference sequence). The CDR3 reads CASSLRGAGDEQYF. CDR3 nucleotide sequence: TGTGCCAGCAGCTTGCGGGGGGCTGGGGACGAGCAGTACTTC.

This clone was observed once. The J gene is TRBJ2-2, the V gene TRBV4-3; no reliable D call. Germline V gene sequence: CDR1 LGHNA, CDR2 YSLEER. V lost 1 base and J lost 4, with 7 bases in between. This CDR3 region has 14 residues. CDR3 sequence: CASSQAQRTGELFF. CDR3 sequence (DNA): TGCGCCAGCAGCCAAGCGCAGCGCACCGGGGAGCTGTTTTTT.

This clone has just one count. This chain uses TRBV18 with TRBJ1-2; TRBD1 is a possible D gene (5 bases). V was pared by 6 bases and J by 3 bases, with 20 bases between. Per germline, CDR1 KGHSH and CDR2 LQKENI. This CDR3 has 16 residues. CDR3 protein: CASSTTSGAADYGYTF. The CDR3 bases are TGTGCCAGCTCTACAACCAGTGGGGCCGCGGACTATGGCTACACCTTC.

This clone was detected a few times. The rearrangement uses TRBV9 and TRBJ2-1; TRBD2 agrees at 8 bases. The CDR3 consists of 14 residues. Germline V gene data show CDR1 as SGDLS and CDR2 as YYNGEE. Trimming took 5 bases from V and 5 from J; bases not matched to a gene: 6. DNA for the CDR3: TGTGCCAGCAGTTTCAGCGGGAGTGACAATGAGCAGTTCTTC. Protein: CASSFSGSDNEQFF.

The gene calls are TRBV4-3 and TRBJ2-1; TRBD1 aligns across 7 bases. The J segment lost 1 base and the V segment lost 6 bases, leaving 9 bases of the junction unmatched. Germline V lookup: CDR1 LGHNA, CDR2 YSLEER. CDR3 size: 16 residues. Here the CDR3 DNA reads TGCGCCAGCAGTAAAGCGGCAGGGGGTTCCTACAATGAGCAGTTCTTC. Translated: CASSKAAGGSYNEQFF.

The chain couples TRBV10-3 to TRBJ1-5; D gene ambiguous. The ends were cut back, 8 bases at V and 4 bases at J, with 15 bases in the middle. The germline CDR1 and CDR2 sequences are ENHRY and SYGVKD. This CDR3 comprises 14 residues. The CDR3 region is CAIGREVRNQPQHF. CDR3 in DNA: TGTGCCATCGGACGGGAAGTTAGGAATCAGCCCCAGCATTTT.

The chain has TRBV7-2 and TRBJ2-7; D not certain. Germline CDR1 is SGHTA and CDR2 is FQGNSA. V shed 5 bases and J shed 2 bases, with 7 bases lying between them. The CDR3 has 12 residues. The CDR3 DNA sequence: TGTGCCAGCAGCCTCAGTACCTACGAGCAGTACTTC. As protein: CASSLSTYEQYF.

The chain is built from TRBV19 and TRBJ1-1, with a possible D match to TRBD1 (6 bases). The CDR3 covers 14 residues. Germline CDR1 LNHDA, CDR2 SQIVND (reference sequence). The V and J ends lost 4 bases and 1 base respectively, with 10 bases between them. CDR3 DNA sequence: TGTGCCAGTAGTAGGGGGCCGACGAACACTGAAGCTTTCTTT. This codes for CASSRGPTNTEAFF.

The rearrangement joins TRBV7-2 to TRBJ1-1; TRBD1 aligns across 7 bases. The CDR3 covers 14 residues. Per the germline V gene, CDR1 is SGHTA and CDR2 is FQGNSA. V shed 1 base and J 6 bases; nucleotides not matched to a gene: 5. CDR3: CASSLDRGLSEAFF. In nucleotides, the CDR3 is TGTGCCAGCAGCTTAGACAGGGGTTTATCTGAAGCTTTCTTT.

V usage is TRBV30 and J usage is TRBJ2-2; perhaps TRBD2 as D (6 bases). CDR1 is GTSNPN and CDR2 is SVGIG in the germline V gene (reference sequence). V shed 7 bases and J shed 5 bases, with 14 bases lying between them. There are 13 residues in the CDR3. The DNA of the CDR3 is TGTGCCTTAGCGGCTTTCCGGACCGGGGAGCTGTTTTTT. Translated, it gives CALAAFRTGELFF.

The chain links TRBV9 to TRBJ1-2; 8 bases are shared with TRBD1. The germline gives CDR1 SGDLS, CDR2 YYNGEE. The trim removed 0 bases at V and 7 bases at J, leaving 11 bases unmatched. This CDR3 region has 16 residues. CDR3 in amino acids: CASSVALSGQAPGYTF. Written as DNA, the CDR3 is TGTGCCAGCAGCGTAGCTTTATCGGGACAGGCTCCTGGCTACACCTTC.

This chain connects TRBV6-5 to TRBJ2-1; D perhaps matches TRBD2 (6 bases). Germline CDR1 is MNHEY and CDR2 is SVGAGI. This CDR3 comprises 14 residues. The V gene lost 2 bases and the J gene lost 7 bases, with 12 bases spanning the gap. DNA for the CDR3: TGTGCCAGCAGTTACAGGGACTCGGGGAATGAGCAGTTCTTC. As protein: CASSYRDSGNEQFF.

V and J are TRBV18 and TRBJ2-7; 9 nucleotides align to TRBD2. The length of the CDR3 is 17 residues. Germline values: CDR1 KGHSH, CDR2 LQKENI. The V segment lost 4 bases and the J segment 6 bases; nucleotides outside the gene matches: 16. The CDR3 loop is CASSRSPNSGSGSEQYF. The CDR3 DNA reads TGTGCCAGCTCACGATCTCCTAATAGCGGGAGTGGGAGCGAGCAGTACTTC.